These 14 T cell receptor beta chains came from one sample sequenced in a study of blood T cell repertoires in COVID-19. Clones were sequenced by immunoSEQ multiplex PCR, and TCRdb holds only the in-frame ones, with some missing. The sample has tens of thousands of clones; less than 85% are singletons. The sequencing input was peripheral blood. Every receptor here comes from a human donor in a cohort sampled during active COVID-19.

V is TRBV5-1 and J is TRBJ1-1; D unresolved. Trimming removed 0 bases at V and 1 base at J, with 10 bases between. The germline V gene has CDR1 SGHRS and CDR2 YFSETQ. The CDR3 length is 15 residues. CDR3 protein: CASSLGAVGNTEAFF. CDR3 DNA: TGCGCCAGCAGCTTGGGGGCAGTTGGGAACACTGAAGCTTTCTTT.

This chain links TRBV5-8 with TRBJ2-7; D is possibly TRBD2 (6 bases). V was shortened by 4 bases and J by 3 bases, with 17 bases between the two germline ends. The CDR3 has 15 residues. The germline CDR1 and CDR2 sequences are SGHTS and YDEGEE. CDR3 DNA sequence: TGTGCCAGCAGCGGACCGGGACTGGCACACTACGAGCAGTACTTC. Residues: CASSGPGLAHYEQYF.

This rearrangement joins TRBV5-1 to TRBJ1-2; TRBD1 is a possible D gene (6 bases). From germline, CDR1 is SGHRS and CDR2 YFSETQ. This CDR3 spans 16 amino acids. Trimming shortened V by 5 bases and J by 2 bases, and 19 bases separated the two germline ends. In DNA, the CDR3 is TGCGCCAGCAGGCCGGGACACCGAAAGGGGAACTATGGCTACACCTTC. Encoded protein: CASRPGHRKGNYGYTF. Variable domain in full (rest from reference TRBV5-1 and TRBJ1-2): KAGVTQTPRYLIKTRGQQVTLSCSPISGHRSVSWYQQTPGQGLQFLFEYFSETQRNKGNFPGRFSGRQFSNSRSEMNVSTLELGDSALYLCASRPGHRKGNYGYTFGSGTRLTVV.

The rearrangement uses TRBV24-1 and TRBJ2-5; 9 nucleotides match TRBD1. V shed 4 bases and J 0 bases; nucleotides not matched to a gene: 5. The CDR3 runs to 16 residues. The V gene's germline CDR1 is KGHDR and CDR2 SFDVKD. The CDR3 region is CATSEDRGKYQETQYF. Written as DNA, the CDR3 is TGTGCCACCAGTGAGGACAGGGGAAAGTACCAAGAGACCCAGTACTTC.

The chain has TRBV6-5 and TRBJ1-2, with a weak D call TRBD1 (5 bases). This CDR3 has 13 residues. Germline V gene sequence: CDR1 MNHEY, CDR2 SVGAGI. The V end lost 4 bases, the J end lost 3 bases, and 9 bases lay between the germline ends. The CDR3 reads CASSFRVDYGYTF. The CDR3 DNA reads TGTGCCAGCAGTTTCAGGGTGGACTATGGCTACACCTTC.

In DNA, the CDR3 is TGCGCCAGCAGCCTTAACAGGAACACTGAAGCTTTCTTT. As protein: CASSLNRNTEAFF. This chain joins TRBV5-1 and TRBJ1-1, with D hard to call. The ends were cut back, 4 bases at V and 1 base at J, with 8 bases in the middle. This CDR3 contains 13 residues. From germline, CDR1 is SGHRS and CDR2 YFSETQ.

The rearrangement links TRBV7-9 to TRBJ2-5; D ambiguous. The CDR3 covers 15 residues. Germline V CDR1 and CDR2: SEHNR, FQNEAQ (reference sequence). Trimming cost V 5 bases and J 4 bases, with 17 bases left between them. The CDR3 region is CASSRSLIIGETQYF. CDR3 nucleotide sequence: TGTGCCAGCAGCCGATCACTCATCATCGGAGAGACCCAGTACTTC.

V usage is TRBV12-3 or TRBV12-4 and J usage is TRBJ1-5; 7 bases fit TRBD1. The CDR3 spans 13 residues. V trimming: 7 bases; J trimming: 9 bases; junction bases outside the gene matches: 9. The DNA of the CDR3 is TGTGCCAGCACCTCGGGACAGTCAAGGCCCCAGCATTTT. Residues: CASTSGQSRPQHF.

V and J are TRBV4-3 and TRBJ2-5, with 7 bases fitting TRBD1. The J segment lost 7 bases and the V segment lost 0 bases, leaving 11 bases of the junction unmatched. The CDR3 contains 16 residues. From germline, CDR1 is LGHNA and CDR2 YSLEER. The CDR3: CASSQDEGAQDRTQYF. CDR3 sequence (DNA): TGCGCCAGCAGCCAAGATGAGGGGGCGCAAGATCGGACCCAGTACTTC.

V and J are TRBV27 and TRBJ2-7; 9 positions match TRBD1. The CDR3 length is 14 residues. Germline trimming cut 8 bases from V and 0 bases from J; bases unmatched to any gene: 5. Looked up from germline, CDR1 is MNHEY and CDR2 is SMNVEV (reference sequence). CDR3 sequence: CASGGTGISYEQYF. CDR3 DNA: TGTGCCAGCGGAGGGACAGGGATCTCCTACGAGCAGTACTTC.

This clone is a singleton in its sample. The genes are TRBV30 and TRBJ2-7; 10 bases are a match to TRBD2. This CDR3 has 18 amino acids. Germline V gene data show CDR1 as GTSNPN and CDR2 as SVGIG (reference sequence). After removal of 1 base from V and 5 bases from J, the junction contained 17 bases not matched to a gene. CDR3 protein: CAWSAFGTSDISRDEQYF. The CDR3 nucleotides are TGTGCCTGGAGTGCTTTCGGGACTAGCGACATTTCGCGTGACGAGCAGTACTTC.

As DNA, the CDR3 is TGTGCCAGCAGCCAAGTACAAGCGGTGAACACCGGGGAGCTGTTTTTT. It yields the protein CASSQVQAVNTGELFF. V gene TRBV3-1 (or the pseudogene TRBV3-2) combines with J gene TRBJ2-2; a possible D gene is TRBD2 (5 bases). Looked up from germline, CDR1 is LGHDT and CDR2 is YNNKEL (reference sequence). CDR3 length: 16 residues. The ends were cut back, 1 base at V and 1 base at J, with 10 bases in the middle.

The rearrangement joins TRBV6-2 or TRBV6-3 to TRBJ1-1, with TRBD1 identical over 7 bases. This CDR3 contains 13 residues. The V gene end was trimmed by 5 bases and the J gene end by 7 bases; junction bases not matched to a gene: 7. In germline, CDR1 is MNHEY, CDR2 SVGEGT. In DNA form, the CDR3 reads TGTGCCAGCAGTCCACAGGGGAGGAGTGAAGCTTTCTTT. Its translation: CASSPQGRSEAFF.

The chain links TRBV6-5 to TRBJ1-1; 10 nucleotides match TRBD1. V lost 5 bases and J lost 7; bases outside the gene matches: 10. The CDR3 length is 15 residues. Germline loops: CDR1 MNHEY, CDR2 SVGAGI. The CDR3 DNA reads as TGTGCCAGCAGTCAGCCGGGACAGGGGTCGGATGAAGCTTTCTTT. This sequence encodes CASSQPGQGSDEAFF.